This T cell receptor (beta chain) was identified in a study of radiotherapy plus CTLA-4 blockade in lung cancer. The CDR3 has 18 amino acids. Germline-derived CDR1 and CDR2 are LGHNA and YSLEER. The V and J ends lost 0 bases and 0 bases respectively, with 15 bases between them. Produced via immunoSEQ multiplex PCR; TCRdb's table is partial and in-frame only. The table has roughly 54,000 clones, 80% to 90% seen once. The clonotype comes from a human donor with non-small cell lung cancer whose response to radiotherapy plus ipilimumab could not be evaluated. The chain has TRBV4-3 and TRBJ1-3; D is perhaps TRBD1 (5 bases). This sample comprised peripheral blood, obtained from a patient treated with radiotherapy plus ipilimumab. The CDR3 bases are TGCGCCAGCAGCCAAGAATCTACAGGCACAAACTCTGGAAACACCATATATTTT. This gives the protein CASSQESTGTNSGNTIYF.